This T cell receptor (beta chain) was identified during a study of OX40 agonist ivuxolimab in advanced cancers. Study context: Administration of intravenous ivuxolimab to patients occurred every 2 weeks at 0.01 to 10 mg/kg. Under the entry rules, prior anti-PD-1, anti-PD-L1 or anti-CTLA-4 therapy was allowed, and around 36% had some. Two cutaneous melanoma patients and one hepatocellular carcinoma patient, three in all, had partial responses. General study results and limits: Individuals who were partial responders at 0.1-3.0 mg/kg had clonal expansion that ranked among the lowest.

As concerns this clone: Its specificity is unknown.

The CDR3 runs to 13 residues. Germline V gene data show CDR1 as LNHDA and CDR2 as SQIVND (reference sequence). V lost 7 bases and J 7 bases, leaving 14 bases between the germline ends. The table came from immunoSEQ multiplex PCR; TCRdb's copy has only in-frame clones and leaves some out. The data contain 100,000 to 130,000 clones, under 95% of them singletons. This sample comprised CD4+ or CD8+ T cells sorted from blood, obtained in a trial of the OX40 agonist ivuxolimab. This clonotype was sampled from an adult with an advanced solid tumor such as melanoma, head and neck, liver or kidney cancer. The chain recombines TRBV19 with TRBJ2-1, with D perhaps matching TRBD2 (6 bases). CDR3 in amino acids: CASNPGGPNEQFF. CDR3 nucleotide sequence: TGTGCCAGTAATCCCGGGGGACCTAATGAGCAGTTCTTC.